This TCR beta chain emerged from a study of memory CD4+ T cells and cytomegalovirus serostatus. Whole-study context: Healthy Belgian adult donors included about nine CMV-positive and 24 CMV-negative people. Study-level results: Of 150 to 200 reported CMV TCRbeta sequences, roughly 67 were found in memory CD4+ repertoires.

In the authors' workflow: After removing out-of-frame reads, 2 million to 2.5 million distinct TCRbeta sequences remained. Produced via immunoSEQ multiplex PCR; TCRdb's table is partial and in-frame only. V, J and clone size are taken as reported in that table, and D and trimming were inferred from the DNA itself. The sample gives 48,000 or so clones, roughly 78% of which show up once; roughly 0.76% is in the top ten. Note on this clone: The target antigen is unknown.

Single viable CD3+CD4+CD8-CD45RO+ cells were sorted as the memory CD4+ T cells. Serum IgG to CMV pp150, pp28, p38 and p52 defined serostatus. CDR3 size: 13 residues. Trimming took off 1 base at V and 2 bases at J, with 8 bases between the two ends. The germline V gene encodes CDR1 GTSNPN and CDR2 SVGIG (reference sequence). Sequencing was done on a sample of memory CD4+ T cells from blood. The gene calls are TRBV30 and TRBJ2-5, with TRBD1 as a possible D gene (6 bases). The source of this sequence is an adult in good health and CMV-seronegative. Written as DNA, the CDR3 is TGTGCCTGGAGTGGGGGGCGGCAAGAGACCCAGTACTTC. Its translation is CAWSGGRQETQYF.